Included here is one T cell receptor (beta chain) sequence, with context. These data belong to a study of blood T cell repertoires in COVID-19. Whole-study context: T cells, B-cell-depleted T cells, or PBMCs provided the cDNA or gDNA that served as material.

In germline, CDR1 is SGHRS, CDR2 YFSETQ. V was shortened by 7 bases and J by 6 bases, with 24 bases between the two germline ends. The length of the CDR3 is 16 residues. Sequenced by immunoSEQ multiplex PCR; TCRdb stores in-frame clones only, minus some. This sample has over 65,000 clones, with about 89% found just once. The chain employs TRBV5-1 and TRBJ2-3, with TRBD2 as a possible D gene (7 bases). This TCR was sampled from a human donor in a cohort sampled during active COVID-19. Material for sequencing was peripheral blood. The CDR3 sequence is CASRSEGGGFRDTQYF. Written as DNA, the CDR3 is TGCGCCAGCCGCTCTGAAGGGGGAGGGTTTCGGGATACGCAGTATTTT. The full variable domain, with the rest looked up from reference TRBV5-1 and TRBJ2-3, is KAGVTQTPRYLIKTRGQQVTLSCSPISGHRSVSWYQQTPGQGLQFLFEYFSETQRNKGNFPGRFSGRQFSNSRSEMNVSTLELGDSALYLCASRSEGGGFRDTQYFGPGTRLTVL.